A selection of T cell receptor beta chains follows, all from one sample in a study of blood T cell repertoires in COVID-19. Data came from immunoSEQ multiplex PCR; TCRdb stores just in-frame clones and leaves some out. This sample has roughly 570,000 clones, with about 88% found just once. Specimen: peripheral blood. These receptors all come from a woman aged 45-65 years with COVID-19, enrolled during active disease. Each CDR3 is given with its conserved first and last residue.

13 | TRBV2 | CASQFGGTDTQYF
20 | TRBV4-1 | CASSQGLGGGRLPSNYGYTF
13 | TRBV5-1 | CASKRGPISEQYF
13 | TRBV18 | CASSPGTGTGYTF
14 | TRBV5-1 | CASSLAGADNEQFF
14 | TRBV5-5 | CASSSHRVSREQYF
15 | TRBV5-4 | CASSLATRGDYGYTF
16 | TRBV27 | CASSLAPRQGFYGYTF
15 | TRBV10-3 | CAINSPDRVLTEAFF
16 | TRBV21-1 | CASSAYREFTYNEQFF
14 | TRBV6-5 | CASSPQRTGYEQYF
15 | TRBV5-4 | CASSTPRADRGDEFF
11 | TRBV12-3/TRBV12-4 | CASRDSSPLHF
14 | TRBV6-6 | CASSPARGGDTQYF
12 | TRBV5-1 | CASSLASGELFF
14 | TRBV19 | CASSMTGANEKLFF
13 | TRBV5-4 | CASSRGGAGELFF
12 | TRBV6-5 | CASSSLGQSQHF
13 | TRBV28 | CASSGTGGYEQYF
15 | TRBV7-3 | CASSWTGASTDTQYF
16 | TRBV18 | CASSPPAEQGLRGYTF
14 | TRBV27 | CASGQSPNADTQYF
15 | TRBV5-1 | CASSLEGTENSPLHF
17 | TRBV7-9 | CASSPRVRDSAYNEQFF
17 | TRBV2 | CASSPRGTGFGNQPQHF
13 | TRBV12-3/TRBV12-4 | CASSYEKNTEAFF
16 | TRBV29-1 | CSVGTGLSGDMYGYTF
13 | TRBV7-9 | CASSLKGADEQFF
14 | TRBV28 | CASSLRTGNTEAFF
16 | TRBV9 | CASSVEGLAGRETQYF
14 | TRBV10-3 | CAVAAGGRKDTQYF
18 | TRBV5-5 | CASSLRLLSSSAVVKAFF
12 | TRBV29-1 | CSLSRGRETQYF
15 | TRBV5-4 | CASSLGAGRNYGYTF
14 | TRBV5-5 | CASSLAGVDAGYTF
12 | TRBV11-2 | CASSSTGDGYTF
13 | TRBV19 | CASSFQGNQPQHF
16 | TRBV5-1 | CASSLIIGTSGGEQFF
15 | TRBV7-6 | CASSFLAGLVDEQFF
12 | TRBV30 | CARRHSTDTQYF
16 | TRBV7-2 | CASSLAVDRGRSPLHF
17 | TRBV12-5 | CASGLVLTSGLGETQYF
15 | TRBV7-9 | CASTSTQGLVYGYTF
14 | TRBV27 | CASSSGTRGTEAFF
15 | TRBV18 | CASSTQGVLTYEQYF
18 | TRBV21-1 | CASSKGGTSGKVEDTQYF
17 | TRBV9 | CASSVDGLPTEGNEQFF
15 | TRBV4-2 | CASSQETGKNQPQHF
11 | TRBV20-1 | CSAKQEGEQYF
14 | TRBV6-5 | CASSYSTGRETQYF
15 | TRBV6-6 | CASSYGGGSGNTIYF
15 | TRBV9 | CASSVGGQGGDTQYF